This T cell receptor beta chain stems from a study of blood T cell repertoires in COVID-19. Under the authors' procedure: Counts of nucleated cells, estimated from reference gene primer amplification, were obtained. Profiling relied on immunoSEQ multiplex PCR, and the TCRdb table lists in-frame clones only, not all of them. The V and J calls and clone size are taken from that table; D and trimming were inferred from the DNA. The sample consists of some 200,000 clones, around 89% of them appearing once. The length of the CDR3 is 14 residues. V was trimmed by 8 bases and J by 0 bases, leaving 11 bases between them. CDR1 is MDHEN and CDR2 is SYDVKM in the germline V gene. Donors in Cohort 3 counted as recovered after two negative PCRs, clearance, or symptom resolution.

Sequencing was done on a sample of PBMCs or T cells enriched from blood (not recorded which). This TCR came from a woman younger than 35 who had recovered from COVID-19. This chain joins TRBV28 and TRBJ1-5; D remains unclear. CDR3 sequence reads: CASAKQSSNQPQHF. Written as DNA, the CDR3 is TGTGCCAGCGCCAAACAGAGTAGCAATCAGCCCCAGCATTTT.